A single sample gave rise to the 14 T cell receptor beta chains below, sequenced in a study of response to subunit inactivated influenza vaccine. TCRdb re-analysed the RT-PCR reads in MiXCR, keeping a single row per CDR3 protein. Of 600,000 to 850,000 distinct CDR3 sequences in the sample, 13% to 15% were seen once. The sequences come from PBMCs from blood, collected approximately 15 days before vaccination. The source is a man aged 50-60 years who received an inactivated influenza vaccine.

This rearrangement joins TRBV7-9 to TRBJ2-6; no reliable D call. Germline V CDR1 and CDR2: SEHNR, FQNEAQ (reference sequence). The CDR3 covers 16 residues. The V end was cut by 1 base, the J end by 0 bases, with 7 bases between. The CDR3 bases are TGTGCCAGCAGCTTAGGGGCCCCCTCTGGGGCCAACGTCCTGACTTTC. Residues: CASSLGAPSGANVLTF.

This clonotype was seen a few times. The CDR3 here is CASSPTRGMADTQYF. CDR3 nucleotides: TGTGCCAGCAGCCCGACTAGGGGAATGGCAGATACGCAGTATTTT. The gene calls are TRBV7-9 and TRBJ2-3, with TRBD2 as a possible D gene (6 bases). V dropped 5 bases and J dropped 4 bases, with 16 bases sitting between them. The CDR3 extends over 15 amino acids. Germline V lookup: CDR1 SEHNR, CDR2 FQNEAQ (reference sequence). Drawing the rest from reference TRBV7-9 and TRBJ2-3, the complete variable domain is DTGVSQNPRHKITKRGQNVTFRCDPISEHNRLYWYRQTLGQGPEFLTYFQNEAQLEKSRLLSDRFSAERPKGSFSTLEIQRTEQGDSAMYLCASSPTRGMADTQYFGPGTRLTVL.

This clonotype was counted a few times. V usage is TRBV20-1 and J usage is TRBJ2-3, with D unclear. The germline V and J ends were trimmed by 2 bases and 3 bases, with 3 bases remaining between them. The CDR3 extends over 11 amino acids. Per the germline V gene, CDR1 is DFQATT and CDR2 is SNEGSKA (reference sequence). CDR3 region: CSARQTDTQYF. In DNA, the CDR3 is TGCAGTGCTAGACAGACAGATACGCAGTATTTT.

This clonotype was observed a few times. V usage is TRBV30 and J usage is TRBJ2-7; D is possibly TRBD1 (5 bases). Trimming took 7 bases from V and 5 from J, leaving 12 bases between them. Germline CDR1 GTSNPN, CDR2 SVGIG (reference sequence). This CDR3 has 11 residues. CDR3 in DNA: TGTGCCTTGGACATAGGACACGAGCAGTACTTC. It codes for CALDIGHEQYF.

This clonotype was detected many times. The V and J genes are TRBV12-3 or TRBV12-4 and TRBJ2-5; 9 bases fit TRBD2. The CDR3 is 16 amino acids. V shed 5 bases and J 5 bases; nucleotides not matched to a gene: 12. As DNA, the CDR3 is TGTGCCAGCAGTCTAAGTAGCGGGGGCCGAGGGGAGACCCAGTACTTC. It specifies CASSLSSGGRGETQYF.

This chain connects TRBV6-1 to TRBJ1-6; possible D gene TRBD1, 6 bases. V lost 6 bases and J 0 bases, leaving 15 bases between the germline ends. The CDR3 covers 17 residues. CDR1 is MNHNS, CDR2 SASEGT, per germline. DNA of the CDR3: TGTGCCAGCAGAGGTCAGGGGATCGACTCCTATAATTCACCCCTCCACTTT. Residues: CASRGQGIDSYNSPLHF.

This clonotype was seen only a few times. The chain recombines TRBV5-6 with TRBJ2-1; 8 bases align to TRBD1. Germline V gene sequence: CDR1 SGHDT, CDR2 YYEEEE. CDR3 length: 15 amino acids. Trimming cost V 3 bases and J 4 bases; bases outside gene matches: 6. Here the CDR3 DNA reads TGTGCCAGCAGCTCCGGACAGGGAGGATACAATGAGCAGTTCTTC. Residues: CASSSGQGGYNEQFF.

A remark on this clonotype: One base away lies a much larger clone, so this may be a sequencing read error. The missing conserved phenylalanine or tryptophan at the end of this CDR3 makes a read error likely. The gene calls are TRBV12-3 or TRBV12-4 and TRBJ2-5; D not certain. V was pared by 8 bases and J by 2 bases, with 15 bases between. The CDR3 is 14 residues long. CDR3 in amino acids: CASSLGRIQETQYL. The CDR3 bases are TGTGCCAGCTCTTTAGGGCGAATTCAAGAGACCCAGTACCTC.

V usage is TRBV7-6 and J usage is TRBJ2-1; TRBD2 agrees at 12 bases. V lost 4 bases, J lost 10 bases, and 11 bases stayed unmatched. Germline values: CDR1 SGHVS, CDR2 FNYEAQ. The CDR3 contains 16 residues. The CDR3 coding sequence is TGTGCCAGCAGCTCCTCTAGCGGGGGGGCGTTCGTGGAGCAGTTCTTC. This translates into CASSSSSGGAFVEQFF.

The table lists this clonotype with a few counts. The V and J genes are TRBV7-4 and TRBJ2-7, with TRBD2 matching 10 bases. Germline V gene lookup returns CDR1 SGHVT and CDR2 SQSDAQ. V shed 5 bases, J shed 5 bases, and the junction held 6 bases outside the gene matches. This CDR3 comprises 14 residues. The CDR3 reads CASSKGLASHEQYF. CDR3 nucleotides: TGTGCCAGCAGCAAGGGACTAGCGTCCCACGAGCAGTACTTC. The complete variable domain, with remaining parts taken from reference TRBV7-4 and TRBJ2-7, reads GAGVSQSPRYKVAKRGRDVALRCDSISGHVTLYWYRQTLGQGSEVLTYSQSDAQRDKSGRPSGRFSAERPERSVSTLKIQRTEQGDSAVYLCASSKGLASHEQYFGPGTRLTVT.

The table lists this clonotype with many counts. The genes are TRBV6-1 and TRBJ2-6; D is uncertain. In germline, CDR1 is MNHNS, CDR2 SASEGT. Deletions cut 8 bases from V and 6 bases from J, with 11 bases between. This CDR3 region has 13 residues. The CDR3 nucleotides read TGTGCCAGCGGACGCGACGAGGCCAACGTCCTGACTTTC. Its translation: CASGRDEANVLTF.

This chain connects TRBV7-2 to TRBJ2-7; D is unresolved. The CDR3 sequence is 11 residues long. The V and J ends lost 4 bases and 9 bases respectively, with 10 bases between them. Germline CDR1 reads SGHTA; CDR2 reads FQGNSA. CDR3 in DNA: TGTGCCAGCAGCTCCTACGAGCGGCAGTACTTC. This codes for CASSSYERQYF.

The table lists this clonotype with a few counts. The rearrangement joins TRBV19 to TRBJ2-7; possible D gene TRBD2, 6 bases. Trimming stripped 5 bases from V and 3 bases from J, with 17 bases between. In germline, CDR1 is LNHDA, CDR2 SQIVND (reference sequence). The CDR3 loop spans 15 amino acids. The CDR3 loop is CASSLAAGSNYEQYF. Written as DNA, the CDR3 is TGTGCCAGTAGTTTAGCGGCAGGCTCGAACTACGAGCAGTACTTC.

The chain carries TRBV4-2 and TRBJ2-7; D is ambiguous. This CDR3 spans 16 amino acids. The V gene's germline CDR1 is LGHNA and CDR2 YNFKEQ. The ends were cut back, 2 bases at V and 1 base at J, with 15 bases in the middle. The DNA for the CDR3 is TGTGCCAGCAGCCAACCTCAGACTTCCATTTCCTACGAGCAGTACTTC. Translated: CASSQPQTSISYEQYF.